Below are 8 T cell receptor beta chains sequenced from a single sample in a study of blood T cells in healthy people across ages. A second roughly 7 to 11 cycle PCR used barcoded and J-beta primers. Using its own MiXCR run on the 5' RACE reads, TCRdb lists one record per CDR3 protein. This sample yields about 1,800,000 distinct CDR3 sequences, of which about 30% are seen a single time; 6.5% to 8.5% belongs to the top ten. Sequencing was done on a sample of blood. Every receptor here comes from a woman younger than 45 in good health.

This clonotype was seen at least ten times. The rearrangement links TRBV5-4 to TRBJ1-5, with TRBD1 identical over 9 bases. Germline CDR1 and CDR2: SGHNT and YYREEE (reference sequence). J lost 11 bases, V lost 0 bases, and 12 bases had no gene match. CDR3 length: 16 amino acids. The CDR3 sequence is CASSLGPGTGLYAQHF. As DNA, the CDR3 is TGTGCCAGCAGCTTGGGGCCCGGGACAGGGTTATATGCCCAGCATTTT.

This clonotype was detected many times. The chain's CDR3 is CASSQDATGGIRETQYF. The CDR3 DNA follows: TGCGCCAGCAGCCAAGACGCAACAGGGGGCATCCGGGAGACCCAGTACTTC. The chain links TRBV4-1 to TRBJ2-5, with TRBD1 identical over 9 bases. The junction had 10 bases not matched to a gene; V was cut back by 0 bases and J by 5 bases. The CDR3 is 17 amino acids. Germline V gives CDR1 MGHRA, CDR2 YSYEKL.

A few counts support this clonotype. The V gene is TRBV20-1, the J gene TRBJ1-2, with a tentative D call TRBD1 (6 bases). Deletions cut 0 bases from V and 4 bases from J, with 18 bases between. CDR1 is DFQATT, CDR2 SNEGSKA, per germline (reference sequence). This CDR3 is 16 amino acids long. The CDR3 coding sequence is TGCAGTGCTAGAGATCGGGGTGGACAGAGATTCTATGGCTACACCTTC. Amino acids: CSARDRGGQRFYGYTF.

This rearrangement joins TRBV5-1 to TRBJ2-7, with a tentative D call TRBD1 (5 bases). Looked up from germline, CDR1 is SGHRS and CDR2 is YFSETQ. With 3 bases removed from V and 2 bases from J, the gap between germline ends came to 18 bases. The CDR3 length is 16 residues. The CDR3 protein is CASSYRPGMGTYEQYF. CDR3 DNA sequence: TGCGCCAGCAGCTATCGACCAGGGATGGGGACCTACGAGCAGTACTTC. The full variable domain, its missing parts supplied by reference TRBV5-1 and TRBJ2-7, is KAGVTQTPRYLIKTRGQQVTLSCSPISGHRSVSWYQQTPGQGLQFLFEYFSETQRNKGNFPGRFSGRQFSNSRSEMNVSTLELGDSALYLCASSYRPGMGTYEQYFGPGTRLTVT.

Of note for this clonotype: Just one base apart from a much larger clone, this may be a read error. DNA for the CDR3: TGCAGTGCTGGGGGGGGCTACCGGTGGAACTACGAGCAGTACTTC. Amino acids: CSAGGGYRWNYEQYF. The V gene is TRBV20-1, the J gene TRBJ2-7, with a possible D match to TRBD2 (7 bases). CDR1 and CDR2 (germline): DFQATT, SNEGSKA (reference sequence). The CDR3 is 15 residues long. Trimming removed 5 bases at V and 3 bases at J, with 20 bases between.

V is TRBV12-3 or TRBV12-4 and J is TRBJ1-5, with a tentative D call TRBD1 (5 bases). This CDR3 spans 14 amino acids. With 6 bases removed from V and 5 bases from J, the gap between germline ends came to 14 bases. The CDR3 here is CASRAGGYDQPQHF. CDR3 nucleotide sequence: TGTGCCAGCAGGGCGGGGGGGTATGATCAGCCCCAGCATTTT.

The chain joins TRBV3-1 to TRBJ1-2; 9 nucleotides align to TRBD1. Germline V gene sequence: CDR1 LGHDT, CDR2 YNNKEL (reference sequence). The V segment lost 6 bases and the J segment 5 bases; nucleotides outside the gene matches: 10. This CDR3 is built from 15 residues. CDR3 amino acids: CASRRSDRGIYGYTF. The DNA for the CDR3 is TGTGCCAGCAGACGATCTGACAGGGGGATATATGGCTACACCTTC. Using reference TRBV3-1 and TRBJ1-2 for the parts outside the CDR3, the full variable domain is DTAVSQTPKYLVTQMGNDKSIKCEQNLGHDTMYWYKQDSKKFLKIMFSYNNKELIINETVPNRFSPKSPDKAHLNLHINSLELGDSAVYFCASRRSDRGIYGYTFGSGTRLTVV.

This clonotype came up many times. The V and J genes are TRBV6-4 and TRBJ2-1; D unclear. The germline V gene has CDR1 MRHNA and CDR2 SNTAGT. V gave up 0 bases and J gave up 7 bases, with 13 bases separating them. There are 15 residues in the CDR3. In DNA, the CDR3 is TGTGCCAGCAGTGACTCTCCCTCACTCATGAATGAGCAGTTCTTC. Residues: CASSDSPSLMNEQFF.